These 16 T cell receptor beta chains were sequenced from one sample in a study of tumor-infiltrating lymphocytes in primary liver carcinoma. Germline DNA was also extracted, with blood RNA taken from unsorted whole blood. Researchers generated TCR beta cDNA from approximately 520 ng of total RNA, relying on a constant-region primer. Three rounds of nested multiplex PCR with slightly modified ARM-PCR produced TCR beta libraries. Investigators reported that the first two PCR rounds, at roughly 10 cycles each, used TRBV1-TRBV30 forward primers with a C-beta reverse primer. TCRdb analysed the multiplex PCR reads with MiXCR anew, one entry per CDR3 protein. The data show around 330,000 distinct CDR3 sequences, with approximately 65% seen just once and 9% to 10% held by the top ten. What was sequenced was peripheral blood. These receptors all stem from a man aged 35-49 years with primary liver carcinoma and hepatitis B virus infection.

V usage is TRBV29-1 and J usage is TRBJ1-5; unclear D gene. Per the germline V gene, CDR1 is SQVTM and CDR2 is ANQGSEA. V was trimmed by 4 bases and J by 9 bases, leaving 13 bases between them. This CDR3 is built from 12 residues. The CDR3 DNA reads as TGCAGCGTTGCAGAGACCAGTCGGCCCCAGCATTTT. It yields the protein CSVAETSRPQHF. The complete variable domain, with remaining parts taken from reference TRBV29-1 and TRBJ1-5, reads SAVISQKPSRDICQRGTSLTIQCQVDSQVTMMFWYRQQPGQSLTLIATANQGSEATYESGFVIDKFPISRPNLTFSTLTVSNMSPEDSSIYLCSVAETSRPQHFGDGTRLSIL.

As regards this clonotype: It is unclear where the CDR3 begins or ends on the DNA, so no DNA is shown, and the CDR3 is as TCRdb lists it. This chain uses TRBV29-1 with TRBJ2-3; TRBD1, the table's D call, was not compared with the DNA. Including both end residues, the CDR3 is 13 amino acids long. Germline-derived CDR1 and CDR2 are SQVTM and ANQGSEA. The CDR3 here is CSVATGITDTQYF.

Worth noting for this clonotype: Since the CDR3 does not end with the conserved phenylalanine or tryptophan, this likely comes from a read error. The rearrangement joins TRBV6-2 or TRBV6-3 to TRBJ2-7, with no clear D. Trimming took off 2 bases at V and 0 bases at J, with 5 bases between the two ends. CDR3 size: 13 residues. Germline V gene lookup returns CDR1 MNHEY and CDR2 SVGEGT. The CDR3 protein is CASSYGVSYEQYL. DNA of the CDR3: TGTGCCAGCAGTTACGGAGTCTCCTACGAGCAGTACTTG.

As regards this clonotype: A much larger clone differs by one base, so this may be a read error. The chain couples TRBV29-1 to TRBJ2-5; 8 bases align to TRBD1. The germline gives CDR1 SQVTM, CDR2 ANQGSEA. CDR3 size: 13 residues. The V and J ends lost 7 bases and 2 bases, in that order; junction bases with no gene match: 6. The CDR3 DNA reads TGCAGCGCCCTAGGACAGGGACAAGAGACCCAGTACTTC. It translates to CSALGQGQETQYF. Filled out from reference TRBV29-1 and TRBJ2-5, the complete variable domain reads SAVISQKPSRDICQRGTSLTIQCQVDSQVTMMFWYRQQPGQSLTLIATANQGSEATYESGFVIDKFPISRPNLTFSTLTVSNMSPEDSSIYLCSALGQGQETQYFGPGTRLLVL.

Remarks on this clonotype: A read error may produce the germline difference seen at one junction end. This chain uses TRBV11-3 with TRBJ1-3; D is undetermined. CDR3 length: 13 amino acids. Germline V gives CDR1 SGHNT, CDR2 YENEEA. The CDR3 is CAGSLNIGNTIYF. CDR3 DNA: TGTGCCGGCAGCTTGAACATTGGAAACACCATATATTTT.

In regard to this clonotype: One base away lies a much larger clone, so this may be a sequencing read error. This likely comes from a read error, as the CDR3 has no conserved phenylalanine or tryptophan at its end. V is TRBV4-1 and J is TRBJ2-3; D not certain. The CDR3 runs 13 residues. Trimming took 0 bases from V and 4 from J, leaving 5 bases between them. CDR1 is MGHRA and CDR2 is YSYEKL in the germline V gene. CDR3 sequence reads: CASSQDDADTQYS. CDR3 in DNA: TGCGCCAGCAGCCAAGATGATGCAGATACGCAGTATTCT.

Regarding this clonotype: Likely a read error: the CDR3 ends without its conserved phenylalanine or tryptophan. This rearrangement joins TRBV7-9 to TRBJ1-1; perhaps TRBD1 as D (5 bases). The CDR3 runs 13 residues. Germline assignment: CDR1 SEHNR and CDR2 FQNEAQ (reference sequence). V lost 3 bases, J lost 4 bases, and 9 bases lay in between. CDR3 protein: CASSFTGPTEAFS. CDR3 bases: TGTGCCAGCAGCTTTACGGGGCCCACTGAAGCTTTCTCT.

About this clonotype itself: This may come from a read error, since a much larger clone is one base off. This chain connects TRBV6-2 or TRBV6-3 to TRBJ2-1; TRBD2 matches at 10 bases. The CDR3 consists of 19 residues. CDR1 MNHEY and CDR2 SVGEGT come from the germline V gene. The DNA of the CDR3 is TGTGCCAGCAGGCCTCTCAGCGGGAGGGCCGTTTTGGTAGGGAATGAGCATTTCTTC. It specifies CASRPLSGRAVLVGNEHFF.

Remarks on this clonotype: A read error may be the cause here, since a much bigger clone is one base away. V and J are TRBV6-1 and TRBJ1-5, with D perhaps matching TRBD1 (5 bases). Germline V gene sequence: CDR1 MNHNS, CDR2 SASEGT. There are 15 residues in the CDR3. DNA for the CDR3: TGTGCCAGCAGCCTCGAAAGGAGGGGAAATCAGTCCCAGCATTTT. It encodes CASSLERRGNQSQHF.

This clonotype was observed at least ten times. The chain employs TRBV29-1 and TRBJ2-3, with D tentatively TRBD2 (6 bases). The germline V gene has CDR1 SQVTM and CDR2 ANQGSEA. There are 11 residues in the CDR3. V lost 8 bases and J lost 4, with 10 bases in between. Here the CDR3 DNA reads TGCAGCTCGCGACTAGCAGATACGCAGTATTTT. Protein sequence: CSSRLADTQYF.

With respect to this clonotype: A much larger clone sits a single nucleotide away, making a read error possible. The chain combines TRBV6-6 with TRBJ2-3, with TRBD1 matching over 8 bases. The CDR3 is 16 amino acids. The germline V gene encodes CDR1 MNHNY and CDR2 SVGAGI (reference sequence). The CDR3 DNA reads TGTGCCAGCAGGCCTCGTGGACAGGGCGGCACAGATACGCGGTATTTT. Its protein product is CASRPRGQGGTDTRYF.

Worth noting for this clonotype: A read error may produce the germline difference seen at one junction end. This chain joins TRBV5-1 and TRBJ2-2; 10 bases fit TRBD1. The germline gives CDR1 SGHRS, CDR2 YFSETQ. The CDR3 length is 17 residues. The CDR3 DNA reads TGCGCCAGCAGCTTGGTCGTAGGGACAGGGGTCACCGGGGAGCTTTTTTTT. It yields the protein CASSLVVGTGVTGELFF.

Regarding this clonotype: This may arise from a read error, as a much more abundant clone is one base away. This chain connects TRBV5-6 to TRBJ1-1; D unresolved. The CDR3 covers 11 residues. Germline lookup yields CDR1 SGHDT and CDR2 YYEEEE. V shed 4 bases and J shed 7 bases, with 8 bases lying between them. The CDR3 DNA reads as TGTGCCAGCAGCGGCCCGGATGAAGCTTTCTTT. It translates to CASSGPDEAFF.

This clonotype has ten or more counts. The chain is built from TRBV11-3 and TRBJ2-1, with 7 bases lining up with TRBD2. The CDR3 runs to 15 residues. Germline CDR1 reads SGHNT; CDR2 reads YENEEA. With V trimmed by 3 bases and J by 8 bases, 10 bases remained unmatched. CDR3: CASSFGGIYNHEQFF. Here the CDR3 DNA reads TGTGCCAGCAGCTTCGGGGGGATCTACAATCATGAGCAGTTCTTC.

This clonotype was seen many times. V is TRBV10-3 and J is TRBJ1-5; D is unresolved. CDR3 length: 15 residues. Trimming stripped 3 bases from V and 1 base from J, with 10 bases between. Germline V gives CDR1 ENHRY, CDR2 SYGVKD. The CDR3 region has the DNA TGTGCCATCAGTGAAGTAGATACGAGCAATCAGCCCCAGCATTTT. As protein: CAISEVDTSNQPQHF.

This clonotype showed up just a few times. The CDR3 loop reads CASRRTGPTYEQYF. CDR3 bases: TGTGCCAGCAGGCGGACAGGGCCGACCTACGAGCAGTACTTC. V gene TRBV12-3 or TRBV12-4 combines with J gene TRBJ2-7; 8 bases agree with TRBD1. Unmatched junction bases numbered 6, after V lost 6 bases and J lost 2 bases. The CDR3 is 14 amino acids.